These 20 T cell receptor beta chains share one sample of origin, sequenced in a study of shared clonotypes between healthy human individuals (dated by TCRdb to about 2020). Preparation of the library involved the immunoSEQ multiplex PCR assay. What TCRdb holds here is the immuneACCESS table cut down to in-frame rearrangements. Part of the clones is not present; checked against another copy, under half of the missing clones reflect an unresolved V gene, and the others are unexplained. The sample contains roughly 1,500,000 clones, under 99% of them found a single time. The ten largest clones add up to around 0.45% of the sample. Sequenced input: naive CD4+ T cells sorted from blood. What the cell subset or site label conveys for this sample: CD45RA+ positively selected. These receptors were obtained from a man aged 30 to 45 in good health.

The V call is TRBV5-1, the J call TRBJ1-1; TRBD1 might be the D (5 bases). The CDR3 is 15 residues long. Germline assignment: CDR1 SGHRS and CDR2 YFSETQ. The V gene lost 3 bases and the J gene lost 1 base, with 13 bases spanning the gap. The CDR3: CASSSSGPPNTEAFF. The CDR3 DNA reads TGCGCCAGCAGCTCTTCGGGACCGCCGAACACTGAAGCTTTCTTT.

The rearrangement links TRBV5-6 to TRBJ1-5; D possibly corresponds to TRBD1 (5 bases). CDR1 and CDR2 (germline): SGHDT, YYEEEE. The CDR3 spans 15 residues. The V end was cut by 0 bases, the J end by 1 base, with 8 bases between. CDR3 region: CASSLGGRSNQPQHF. In DNA form, the CDR3 reads TGTGCCAGCAGCTTGGGGGGCAGGAGCAATCAGCCCCAGCATTTT.

V and J are TRBV10-3 and TRBJ2-5, with D perhaps being TRBD1 or TRBD2 (5 bases each). The CDR3 totals 13 residues. Trimming shortened V by 7 bases and J by 1 base, and 10 bases separated the two germline ends. The germline CDR1 and CDR2 sequences are ENHRY and SYGVKD. In DNA form, the CDR3 reads TGTGCCATCAAAGGGACGAGCCAAGAGACCCAGTACTTC. Protein: CAIKGTSQETQYF.

This sequence joins TRBV7-2 and TRBJ2-3; 14 nucleotides line up with TRBD2. CDR1 and CDR2 (germline): SGHTA, FQGNSA. This CDR3 contains 17 residues. The V and J ends lost 0 bases and 6 bases, in that order; junction bases with no gene match: 5. CDR3 DNA sequence: TGTGCCAGCAGCTTAGCGCGACTAGCGGGAGGGCCGGATACGCAGTATTTT. The encoded protein is CASSLARLAGGPDTQYF. Looking up the rest from reference TRBV7-2 and TRBJ2-3 gives the full variable domain: GAGVSQSPSNKVTEKGKDVELRCDPISGHTALYWYRQSLGQGLEFLIYFQGNSAPDKSGLPSDRFSAERTGGSVSTLTIQRTQQEDSAVYLCASSLARLAGGPDTQYFGPGTRLTVL.

The CDR3 nucleotides read TGTGCCAGCAGCATCACCTCGGGGGGAGACACTGAAGCTTTCTTT. It yields the protein CASSITSGGDTEAFF. The V gene is TRBV7-9, the J gene TRBJ1-1; possibly TRBD1 for D (5 bases). With 5 bases removed from V and 3 bases from J, the gap between germline ends came to 16 bases. CDR1 and CDR2 from the germline V gene are SEHNR and FQNEAQ (reference sequence). CDR3 length equals 15 residues.

The rearrangement uses TRBV7-9 and TRBJ2-5; D is unclear. The CDR3 length is 14 residues. The V gene's germline CDR1 is SEHNR and CDR2 FQNEAQ (reference sequence). The ends were cut back, 5 bases at V and 2 bases at J, with 12 bases in the middle. As DNA, the CDR3 is TGTGCCAGCAGCGATAAAGTATCACAAGAGACCCAGTACTTC. Encoded protein: CASSDKVSQETQYF.

The chain joins TRBV5-4 to TRBJ1-2; weak D call: TRBD1 (6 bases). CDR1 SGHNT and CDR2 YYREEE come from the germline V gene (reference sequence). The V gene lost 4 bases and the J gene lost 2 bases, with 12 bases spanning the gap. This CDR3 is built from 14 residues. CDR3: CASSPADRNYGYTF. CDR3 DNA sequence: TGTGCCAGCAGCCCCGCCGACAGGAACTATGGCTACACCTTC.

V gene TRBV6-5 combines with J gene TRBJ1-5; possibly TRBD1 for D (5 bases). The CDR3 spans 15 residues. Germline V CDR1 and CDR2: MNHEY, SVGAGI. The ends were cut back, 6 bases at V and 3 bases at J, with 15 bases in the middle. The CDR3 sequence: CASSPLGDLNQPQHF. The CDR3 DNA sequence: TGTGCCAGCAGCCCACTTGGGGACCTCAATCAGCCCCAGCATTTT.

Concerning this clone: This specimen includes other DNA sequences encoding the same CDR3. The chain uses TRBV27 and TRBJ2-1, with D uncertain. The CDR3 spans 13 residues. Germline V gene lookup returns CDR1 MNHEY and CDR2 SMNVEV (reference sequence). The V gene lost 3 bases and the J gene lost 2 bases, with 5 bases spanning the gap. Written as DNA, the CDR3 is TGTGCCAGCAGTTTGCCTCCCTACAATGAGCAGTTCTTC. Protein: CASSLPPYNEQFF.

J is TRBJ2-2 and V is TRBV19; 11 nucleotides match TRBD2. This CDR3 has 14 residues. CDR1 is LNHDA, CDR2 SQIVND, per germline (reference sequence). Germline trimming cut 5 bases from V and 6 bases from J; bases unmatched to any gene: 2. CDR3 region: CASSLLAGAGELFF. CDR3 in DNA: TGTGCCAGTAGTTTACTAGCGGGAGCCGGGGAGCTGTTTTTT.

J is TRBJ2-7 and V is TRBV25-1; D may correspond to TRBD1 or TRBD2 (5 bases each). This CDR3 region has 12 residues. Germline V CDR1 and CDR2: MGHDK, SYGVNS. Trimming shortened V by 4 bases and J by 8 bases, and 12 bases separated the two germline ends. The CDR3 region is CASSVLGEQQYF. The CDR3 DNA follows: TGTGCCAGCAGTGTTTTAGGGGAGCAGCAGTACTTC.

As concerns this clone: Different DNA sequences within this sample yield the same CDR3. The chain uses TRBV5-1 and TRBJ2-7; 8 positions match TRBD1. The CDR3 runs 15 residues. J lost 1 base, V lost 2 bases, and 5 bases had no gene match. CDR1 and CDR2 from the germline V gene are SGHRS and YFSETQ. The CDR3 coding sequence is TGCGCCAGCAGCTTCGGGACAGGAGTTTCCTACGAGCAGTACTTC. This encodes CASSFGTGVSYEQYF.

V is TRBV6-1 and J is TRBJ1-1; D gene unclear. CDR3 size: 13 residues. Germline V gives CDR1 MNHNS, CDR2 SASEGT. V was shortened by 6 bases and J by 5 bases, with 13 bases between the two germline ends. CDR3 sequence reads: CASRGRLGTEAFF. The CDR3 coding sequence is TGTGCCAGCAGAGGCAGGCTGGGAACTGAAGCTTTCTTT.

The CDR3, as DNA: TGTGCCAGCAGTGAGAAGACAGAAACCTACGAGCAGTACTTC. Translating it yields CASSEKTETYEQYF. This chain uses TRBV6-1 with TRBJ2-7, with a possible D match to TRBD1 (5 bases). Germline CDR1 is MNHNS and CDR2 is SASEGT. Trimming cost V 3 bases and J 2 bases, with 11 bases left between them. The CDR3 consists of 14 residues.

The chain recombines TRBV6-6 with TRBJ2-2, with D perhaps assigned TRBD1 or TRBD2 (5 bases each). V lost 5 bases and J lost 16, with 17 bases in between. The CDR3 contains 12 residues. CDR1 and CDR2 from the germline V gene are MNHNY and SVGAGI (reference sequence). CDR3 region: CASSQGPLVTFF. Written as DNA, the CDR3 is TGTGCCAGCAGTCAGGGACCTCTTGTTACGTTTTTT.

This chain connects TRBV5-3 to TRBJ2-7; 15 bases fit TRBD2. TRBV5-3 is assigned to the ORF class and has an uncertain function. The length of the CDR3 is 23 residues. J lost 4 bases, V lost 1 base, and 24 bases had no gene match. The CDR3 loop reads CARSLSGAKVGLAGGIVGYEQYF. The CDR3 coding sequence is TGTGCCAGAAGCTTGTCGGGGGCCAAAGTAGGACTAGCGGGAGGGATTGTGGGTTACGAGCAGTACTTC.

CDR3 in DNA: TGTGCAACTTCCGGGCTAGCGGGTAATTACGAGCAGTACTTC. This codes for CATSGLAGNYEQYF. This chain joins TRBV2 and TRBJ2-7; 8 bases match TRBD2. This CDR3 comprises 14 residues. Germline values: CDR1 SNHLY, CDR2 FYNNEI.

The chain combines TRBV4-2 with TRBJ2-1; possibly TRBD2 for D (6 bases). Germline V gene data show CDR1 as LGHNA and CDR2 as YNFKEQ. CDR3 length equals 13 residues. V shed 6 bases and J shed 6 bases, with 12 bases lying between them. This CDR3 is CASREFSGNEQFF. The CDR3 nucleotides are TGTGCCAGCAGGGAGTTTAGCGGCAATGAGCAGTTCTTC.

V is TRBV6-5 and J is TRBJ2-7; 7 bases are a match to TRBD1. This CDR3 comprises 16 residues. Germline V lookup: CDR1 MNHEY, CDR2 SVGAGI. The junction had 12 bases not matched to a gene; V was cut back by 4 bases and J by 3 bases. The CDR3 sequence is CASSSRTGSSLYEQYF. The CDR3 region has the DNA TGTGCCAGCAGTTCCCGGACAGGCTCCTCCCTCTACGAGCAGTACTTC.

J is TRBJ1-1 and V is TRBV29-1; weak D call: TRBD1 (6 bases). V was pared by 1 base and J by 3 bases, with 9 bases between. The CDR3 consists of 13 residues. Germline assignment: CDR1 SQVTM and CDR2 ANQGSEA. CDR3 nucleotide sequence: TGCAGCGTTGAAGGGGCAGGGGACACTGAAGCTTTCTTT. Its protein is CSVEGAGDTEAFF.